This T cell receptor (beta chain) was recorded in a study of CD8 T cells in ankylosing spondylitis. Many counts were recorded for this clonotype. The CDR3 runs to 15 residues. Germline trimming cut 4 bases from V and 7 bases from J; bases unmatched to any gene: 7. CDR1 is LNHNV and CDR2 is YYDKDF in the germline V gene (reference sequence). Making the TCR beta libraries involved quantitative 5'-RACE with molecular barcodes. TCRdb re-called the 5' RACE reads through MiXCR, storing one row per CDR3 protein. The top ten clones hold approximately 4.8% of a sample with about 230,000 distinct CDR3 sequences, under 8.5% of them seen once.

The sample consisted of blood, either unsorted or a sorted T cell fraction (not recorded which). This TCR was recovered from a female donor with ankylosing spondylitis or in good health (not recorded which). The rearrangement links TRBV15 to TRBJ2-2, with 9 nucleotides matching TRBD2. CDR3 nucleotide sequence: TGTGCCACCAGCACCCGCTTAGCGGGAGACGGGGAGCTGTTTTTT. It yields the protein CATSTRLAGDGELFF.